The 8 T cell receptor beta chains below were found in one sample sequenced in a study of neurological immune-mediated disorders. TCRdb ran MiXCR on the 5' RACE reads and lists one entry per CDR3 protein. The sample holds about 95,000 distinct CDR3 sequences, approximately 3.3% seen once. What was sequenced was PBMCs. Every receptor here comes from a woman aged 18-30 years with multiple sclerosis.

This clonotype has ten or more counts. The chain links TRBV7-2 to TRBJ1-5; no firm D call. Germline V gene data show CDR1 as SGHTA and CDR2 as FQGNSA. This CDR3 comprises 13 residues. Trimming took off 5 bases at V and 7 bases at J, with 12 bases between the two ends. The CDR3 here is CASSPSIFQPQHF. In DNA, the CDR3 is TGTGCCAGCAGCCCCTCGATTTTCCAGCCCCAGCATTTT.

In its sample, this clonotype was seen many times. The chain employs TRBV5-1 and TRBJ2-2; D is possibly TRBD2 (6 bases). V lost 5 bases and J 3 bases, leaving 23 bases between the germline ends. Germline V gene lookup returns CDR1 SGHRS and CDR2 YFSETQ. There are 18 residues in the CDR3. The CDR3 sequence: CASSPERGTHLDTGELFF. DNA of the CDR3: TGCGCCAGCAGTCCCGAACGGGGGACCCATCTGGACACCGGGGAGCTGTTTTTT.

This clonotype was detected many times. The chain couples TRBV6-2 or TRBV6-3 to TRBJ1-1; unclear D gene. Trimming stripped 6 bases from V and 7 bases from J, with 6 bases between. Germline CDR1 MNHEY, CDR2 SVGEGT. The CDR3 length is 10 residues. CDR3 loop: CASRGSEAFF. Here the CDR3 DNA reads TGTGCCAGCAGGGGCAGTGAAGCTTTCTTT.

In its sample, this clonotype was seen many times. DNA for the CDR3: TGTGCCAGTAGTACCCGGACTAGCGGGGGACAAGAGACCCAGTACTTC. Translating it yields CASSTRTSGGQETQYF. The gene calls are TRBV19 and TRBJ2-5, with 13 bases matching TRBD2. CDR1 LNHDA and CDR2 SQIVND come from the germline V gene (reference sequence). The CDR3 loop spans 16 amino acids. Trimming removed 4 bases from V and 2 bases from J; junction bases left unmatched: 4. Full variable domain (missing parts from reference TRBV19 and TRBJ2-5): DGGITQSPKYLFRKEGQNVTLSCEQNLNHDAMYWYRQDPGQGLRLIYYSQIVNDFQKGDIAEGYSVSREKKESFPLTVTSAQKNPTAFYLCASSTRTSGGQETQYFGPGTRLLVL.

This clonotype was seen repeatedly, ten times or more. This CDR3 reads CSASKGLTSYEQYF. In DNA, the CDR3 is TGCAGTGCTAGCAAGGGACTAACCTCCTACGAGCAGTACTTC. The chain employs TRBV20-1 and TRBJ2-7, with 7 bases matching TRBD2. The CDR3 spans 14 residues. With 3 bases clipped from V and 0 bases from J, the junction kept 5 bases outside the gene matches. Germline V gene lookup returns CDR1 DFQATT and CDR2 SNEGSKA (reference sequence).

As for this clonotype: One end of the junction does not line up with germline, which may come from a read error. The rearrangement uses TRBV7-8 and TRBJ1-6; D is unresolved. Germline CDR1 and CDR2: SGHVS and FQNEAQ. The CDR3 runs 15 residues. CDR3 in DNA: TGTGCCAGCAGCTTAGCGAGGATTCATAATTCACCCATCCACTTT. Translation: CASSLARIHNSPIHF.

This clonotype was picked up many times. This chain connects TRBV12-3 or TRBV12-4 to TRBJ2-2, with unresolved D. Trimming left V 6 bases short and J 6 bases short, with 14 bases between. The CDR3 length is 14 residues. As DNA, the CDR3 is TGTGCCAGCAGGCAATTGTTAGGTGCCGGGGAGCTGTTTTTT. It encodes CASRQLLGAGELFF.

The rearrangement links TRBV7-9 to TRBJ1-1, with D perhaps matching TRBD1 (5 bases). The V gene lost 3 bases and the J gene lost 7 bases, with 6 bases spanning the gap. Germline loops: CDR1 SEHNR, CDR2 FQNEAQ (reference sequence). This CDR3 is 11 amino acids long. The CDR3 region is CASSLTDEAFF. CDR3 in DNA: TGTGCCAGCAGCTTGACAGATGAAGCTTTCTTT.